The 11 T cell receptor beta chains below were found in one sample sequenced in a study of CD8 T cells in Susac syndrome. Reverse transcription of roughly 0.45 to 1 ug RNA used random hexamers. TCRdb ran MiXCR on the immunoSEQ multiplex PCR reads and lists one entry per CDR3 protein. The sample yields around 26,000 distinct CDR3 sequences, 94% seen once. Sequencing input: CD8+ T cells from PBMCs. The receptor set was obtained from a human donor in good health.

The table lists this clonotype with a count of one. The CDR3: CASSRAGQEHGYTF. The CDR3 nucleotides are TGTGCCAGCAGTCGGGCCGGACAGGAGCATGGCTACACCTTC. The chain joins TRBV6-2 or TRBV6-3 to TRBJ1-2, with TRBD1 matching 7 bases. CDR3 length: 14 residues. V was pared by 5 bases and J by 6 bases, with 9 bases of the junction left unmatched. Germline CDR1 MNHEY, CDR2 SVGEGT.

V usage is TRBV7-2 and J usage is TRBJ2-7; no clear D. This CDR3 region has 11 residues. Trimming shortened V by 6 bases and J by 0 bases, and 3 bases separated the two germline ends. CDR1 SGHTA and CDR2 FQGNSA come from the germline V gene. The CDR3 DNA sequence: TGTGCCAGCAGATCCTCCTACGAGCAGTACTTC. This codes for CASRSSYEQYF.

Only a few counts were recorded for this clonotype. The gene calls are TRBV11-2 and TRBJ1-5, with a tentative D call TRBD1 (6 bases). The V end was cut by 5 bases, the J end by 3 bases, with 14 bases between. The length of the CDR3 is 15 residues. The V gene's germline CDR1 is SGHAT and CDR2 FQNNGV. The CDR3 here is CASSPPGTINQPQHF. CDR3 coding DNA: TGTGCCAGCAGCCCCCCCGGGACAATCAATCAGCCCCAGCATTTT.

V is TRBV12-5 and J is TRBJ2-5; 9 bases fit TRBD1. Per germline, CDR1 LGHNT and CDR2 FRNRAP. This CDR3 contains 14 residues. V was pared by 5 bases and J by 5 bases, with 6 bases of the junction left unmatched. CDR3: CASGNRDRAETQYF. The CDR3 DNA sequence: TGTGCTAGTGGTAACCGGGACAGGGCTGAGACCCAGTACTTC.

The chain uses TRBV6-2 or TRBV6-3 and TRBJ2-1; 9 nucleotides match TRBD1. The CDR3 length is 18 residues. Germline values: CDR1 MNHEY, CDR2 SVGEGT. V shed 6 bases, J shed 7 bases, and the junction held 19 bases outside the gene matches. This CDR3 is CASRPLTLQGASGNEQFF. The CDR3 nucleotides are TGTGCCAGCAGACCCCTCACCTTACAGGGGGCGTCAGGTAATGAGCAGTTCTTC.

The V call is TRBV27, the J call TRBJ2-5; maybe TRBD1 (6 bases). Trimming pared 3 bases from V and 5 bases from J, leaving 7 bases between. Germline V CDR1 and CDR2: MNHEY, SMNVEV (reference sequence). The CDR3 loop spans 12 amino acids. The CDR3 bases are TGTGCCAGCAGTTTTACAGGGGAGACCCAGTACTTC. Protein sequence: CASSFTGETQYF.

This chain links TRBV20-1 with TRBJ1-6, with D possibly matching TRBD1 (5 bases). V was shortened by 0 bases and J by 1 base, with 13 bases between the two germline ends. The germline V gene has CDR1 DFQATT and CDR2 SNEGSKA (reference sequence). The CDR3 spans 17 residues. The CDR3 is CSARDRDPRSYNSPLHF. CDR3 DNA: TGCAGTGCTAGAGATCGGGACCCCAGGTCCTATAATTCACCCCTCCACTTT.

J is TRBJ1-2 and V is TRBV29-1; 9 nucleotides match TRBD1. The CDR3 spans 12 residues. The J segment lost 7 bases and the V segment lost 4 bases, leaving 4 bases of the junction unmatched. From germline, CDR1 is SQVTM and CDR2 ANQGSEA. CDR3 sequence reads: CSVGGTGSGYTF. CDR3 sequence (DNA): TGCAGCGTTGGGGGGACAGGGTCTGGCTACACCTTC. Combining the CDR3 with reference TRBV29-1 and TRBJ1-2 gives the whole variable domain SAVISQKPSRDICQRGTSLTIQCQVDSQVTMMFWYRQQPGQSLTLIATANQGSEATYESGFVIDKFPISRPNLTFSTLTVSNMSPEDSSIYLCSVGGTGSGYTFGSGTRLTVV.

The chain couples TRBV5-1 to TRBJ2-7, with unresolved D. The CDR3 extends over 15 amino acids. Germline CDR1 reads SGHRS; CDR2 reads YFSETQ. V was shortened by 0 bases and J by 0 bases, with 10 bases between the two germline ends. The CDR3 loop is CASSLDSLYSYEQYF. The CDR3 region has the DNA TGCGCCAGCAGCTTGGATAGTCTATACTCCTACGAGCAGTACTTC.

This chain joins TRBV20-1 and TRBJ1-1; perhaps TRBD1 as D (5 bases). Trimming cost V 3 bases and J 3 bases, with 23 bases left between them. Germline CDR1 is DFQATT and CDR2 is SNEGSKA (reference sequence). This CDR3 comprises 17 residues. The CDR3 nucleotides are TGCAGTGCTAGTTCGGCGGTTCTCGGGGGTCCTTACACTGAAGCTTTCTTT. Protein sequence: CSASSAVLGGPYTEAFF.

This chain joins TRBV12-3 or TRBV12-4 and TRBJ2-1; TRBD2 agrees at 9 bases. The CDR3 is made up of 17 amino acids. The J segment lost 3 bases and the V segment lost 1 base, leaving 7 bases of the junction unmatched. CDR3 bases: TGTGCCAGCAGTTTAGTCTCTAGCGGGACCCACTACAATGAGCAGTTCTTC. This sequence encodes CASSLVSSGTHYNEQFF.